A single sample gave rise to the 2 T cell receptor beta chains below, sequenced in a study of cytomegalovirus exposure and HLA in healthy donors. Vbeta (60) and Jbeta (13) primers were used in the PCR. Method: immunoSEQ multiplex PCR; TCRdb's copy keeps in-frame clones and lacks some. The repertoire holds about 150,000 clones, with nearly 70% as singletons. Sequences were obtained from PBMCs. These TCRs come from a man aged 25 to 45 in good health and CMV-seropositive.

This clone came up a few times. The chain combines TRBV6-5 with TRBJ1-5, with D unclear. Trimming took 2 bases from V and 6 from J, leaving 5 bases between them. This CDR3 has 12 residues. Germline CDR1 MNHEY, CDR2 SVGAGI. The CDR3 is CASSYPGQPQHF. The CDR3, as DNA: TGTGCCAGCAGTTACCCAGGTCAGCCCCAGCATTTT.

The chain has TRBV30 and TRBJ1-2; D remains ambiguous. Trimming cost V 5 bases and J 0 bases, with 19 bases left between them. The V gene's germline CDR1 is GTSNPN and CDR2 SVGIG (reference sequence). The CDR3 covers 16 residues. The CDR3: CAWYTAPPRANYGYTF. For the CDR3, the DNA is TGTGCCTGGTATACAGCCCCCCCGAGGGCTAACTATGGCTACACCTTC.